Listed below are T cell receptor beta chains from one sample, sequenced in a study of regulatory T cells in long-lasting Graves disease. TCRdb reprocessed the multiplex PCR reads with MiXCR, giving one entry per CDR3 protein. Altogether about 220,000 distinct CDR3 sequences are present, around a fifth being singletons, with the ten largest covering roughly 12%. This same sample was also taken into another study, of T cells in Graves' hyperthyroidism and ophthalmopathy.

This sample comprised peripheral blood mononuclear cells (PBMCs), obtained at new diagnosis, from a patient treated with antithyroid drugs. The receptor source for this set is a woman under 40 with Graves disease. The CDR3 runs from the conserved cysteine through the conserved F or W. A D gene is named only where the DNA matches it firmly.

V	J	D	CDR3
TRBV3-1	TRBJ2-1	TRBD2	CASSDGTSGRIFDNEQFF
TRBV12-3/TRBV12-4	TRBJ2-5	-	CASSPQGRQETQYF
TRBV30	TRBJ1-2	-	CAWSVGPAGYGYTF
TRBV9	TRBJ2-5	-	CASSVVPRLEETQYF
TRBV19	TRBJ1-1	-	CASRATGVWGTEAFF
TRBV28	TRBJ2-1	-	CASARARAGVNNEQFF
TRBV5-6	TRBJ1-1	-	CASSRGGFLEAFF
TRBV29-1	TRBJ1-1	-	CSVSGGHTEAFF
TRBV12-3/TRBV12-4	TRBJ1-5	TRBD1	CASSSGGSGNQPQHF
TRBV7-2	TRBJ2-7	-	CASSAGSYEQYF
TRBV6-1	TRBJ1-1	-	CASRSGAVGYSNTEAFF
TRBV4-2	TRBJ2-1	-	CASSHADEQFF
TRBV2	TRBJ1-1	-	CASSVQAEAFF
TRBV27	TRBJ1-1	-	CASSPYPLSRNTEAFF
TRBV19	TRBJ2-2	-	CASTWVAHTGELFF
TRBV27	TRBJ2-7	-	CASSSSIGPYEQYF
TRBV18	TRBJ2-2	-	CASSPRWNTGELFF
TRBV6-5	TRBJ1-6	-	CASSYQVRSSPLHF
TRBV24-1	TRBJ1-1	-	CATSGPNTEAFF
TRBV20-1	TRBJ1-1	-	CSGALGPTEAFF
TRBV10-2	TRBJ1-4	-	CASRIQGNEKLFF
TRBV20-1	TRBJ2-3	-	CSARDRQRTDTQYF
TRBV20-1	TRBJ2-1	-	CSASGSVAYNEQFF
TRBV10-1	TRBJ1-5	TRBD1	CASPDRGDF
TRBV12-3/TRBV12-4	TRBJ1-1	-	CASSFNWRVGTEAFF
TRBV7-2	TRBJ2-7	TRBD2	CASSRDYRYEQYF
TRBV3-1	-	-	CASSQEIGRTRGNEQFF
TRBV27	TRBJ1-5	-	CASRLDGANQPQHF
TRBV18	TRBJ1-1	-	CASLAGLNTEAFF
TRBV10-2	TRBJ2-3	TRBD2	CASTSAGGGTDTQYF
TRBV29-1	TRBJ2-1	TRBD2	CSAGTNNEQFF
TRBV3-1	TRBJ1-3	TRBD1	CASSPRQGHSGNTIYF
TRBV2	TRBJ1-2	-	CASSKFRQGNYGYTF
TRBV30	TRBJ1-1	-	CAWTKGRGAFF
TRBV7-3	TRBJ1-2	-	CASSLGEGSHGYTF
TRBV11-2	TRBJ2-7	TRBD2	CASSKLADDSYEQYF
TRBV19	TRBJ1-2	-	CASSTDRYGYTF
TRBV2	TRBJ2-1	-	CASSATTTAQGFF